This T cell receptor (beta chain) was sequenced during a study of blood T cells in healthy people across ages. Study summary: The capture of about one barcoded beta molecule per two T cells was achieved by template switching. The study, taken as a whole, reports: Fewer expanded clones and more diversity marked long-lived versus aged donors.

Deletions cut 6 bases from V and 5 bases from J, with 16 bases between. Per the germline V gene, CDR1 is SQVTM and CDR2 is ANQGSEA. The CDR3 spans 13 residues. PBMCs, at least 6.5 million per sample, were isolated. Together with a sample-barcoded 5' primer, a J-beta primer mix was included in a second PCR lasting roughly 6 to 12 cycles. TCRdb re-derived calls from the 5' RACE reads in MiXCR, one entry per CDR3 protein. The sample has roughly 800,000 distinct CDR3 sequences, roughly 26% seen once. For this clonotype: Its matching antigen is unknown.

These data also featured in a second study, about T cells of mothers and their children. As that report states: Using roughly 1.5 ug per 15 ul, all extracted RNA underwent cDNA synthesis.

The receptor was derived from a boy aged 10-17 years in good health. The V and J genes are TRBV29-1 and TRBJ1-2; D remains ambiguous. Material: blood. The CDR3 bases are TGCAGCGTCCGTCCAGGATCTCGTTATGGCTACACCTTC. Its protein is CSVRPGSRYGYTF.